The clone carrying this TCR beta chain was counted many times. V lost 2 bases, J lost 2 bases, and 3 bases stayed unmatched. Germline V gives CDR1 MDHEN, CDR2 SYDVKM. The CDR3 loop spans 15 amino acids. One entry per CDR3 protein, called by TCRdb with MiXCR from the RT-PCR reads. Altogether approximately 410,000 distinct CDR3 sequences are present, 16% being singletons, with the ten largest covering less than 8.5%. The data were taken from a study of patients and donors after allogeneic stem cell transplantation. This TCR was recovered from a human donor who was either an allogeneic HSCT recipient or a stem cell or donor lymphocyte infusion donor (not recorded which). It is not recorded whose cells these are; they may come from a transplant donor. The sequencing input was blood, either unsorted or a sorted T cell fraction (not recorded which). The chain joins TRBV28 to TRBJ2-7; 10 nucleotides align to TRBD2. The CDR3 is CASSLSTSGTYEQYF. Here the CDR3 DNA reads TGTGCCAGCAGTTTAAGTACTAGCGGGACCTACGAGCAGTACTTC.